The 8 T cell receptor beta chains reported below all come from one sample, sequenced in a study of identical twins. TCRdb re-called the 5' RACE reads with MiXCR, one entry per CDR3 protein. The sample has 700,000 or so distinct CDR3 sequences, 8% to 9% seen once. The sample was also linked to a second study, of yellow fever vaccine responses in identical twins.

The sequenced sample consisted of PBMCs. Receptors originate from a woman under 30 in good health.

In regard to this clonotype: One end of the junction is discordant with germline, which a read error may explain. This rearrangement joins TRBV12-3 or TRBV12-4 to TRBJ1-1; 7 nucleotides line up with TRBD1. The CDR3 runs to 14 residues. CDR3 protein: CASGLAGGNTEAFF. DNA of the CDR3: TGTGCCAGCGGTTTGGCAGGGGGAAACACTGAAGCTTTCTTT.

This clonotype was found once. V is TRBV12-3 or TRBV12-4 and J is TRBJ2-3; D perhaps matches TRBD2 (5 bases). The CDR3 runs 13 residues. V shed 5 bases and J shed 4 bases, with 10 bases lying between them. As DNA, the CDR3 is TGTGCCAGCAGTATGGCTAGCCCAGATACGCAGTATTTT. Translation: CASSMASPDTQYF.

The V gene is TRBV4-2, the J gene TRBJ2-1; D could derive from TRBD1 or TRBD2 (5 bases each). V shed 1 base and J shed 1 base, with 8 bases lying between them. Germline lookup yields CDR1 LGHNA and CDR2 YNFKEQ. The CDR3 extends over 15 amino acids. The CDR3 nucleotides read TGTGCCAGCAGCCAAGGAGGGGAGTCCTACAATGAGCAGTTCTTC. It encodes CASSQGGESYNEQFF.

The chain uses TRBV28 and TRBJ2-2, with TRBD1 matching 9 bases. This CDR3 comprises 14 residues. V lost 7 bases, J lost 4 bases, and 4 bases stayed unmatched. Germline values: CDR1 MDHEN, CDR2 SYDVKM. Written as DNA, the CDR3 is TGTGCCAGCAATGGACAGGGGCCCACCGGGGAGCTGTTTTTT. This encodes CASNGQGPTGELFF.

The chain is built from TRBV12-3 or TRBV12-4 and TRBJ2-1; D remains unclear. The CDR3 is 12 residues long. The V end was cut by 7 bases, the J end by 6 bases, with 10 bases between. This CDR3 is CASKPPRNEQFF. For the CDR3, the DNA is TGTGCCAGCAAACCCCCTCGCAATGAGCAGTTCTTC.

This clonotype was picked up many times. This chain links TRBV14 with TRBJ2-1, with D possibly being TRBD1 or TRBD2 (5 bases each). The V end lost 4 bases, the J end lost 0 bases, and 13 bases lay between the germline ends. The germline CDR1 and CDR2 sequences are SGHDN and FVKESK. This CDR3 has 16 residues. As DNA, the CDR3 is TGTGCCAGCAGCCTTATCCGGGGCAGCTCCTACAATGAGCAGTTCTTC. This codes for CASSLIRGSSYNEQFF.

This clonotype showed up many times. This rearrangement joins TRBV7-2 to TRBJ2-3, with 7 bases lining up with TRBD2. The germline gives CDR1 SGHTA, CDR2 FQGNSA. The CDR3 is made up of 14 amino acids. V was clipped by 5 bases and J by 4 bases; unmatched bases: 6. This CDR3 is CASSPAGLADTQYF. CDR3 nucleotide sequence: TGTGCCAGCAGCCCAGCGGGGCTAGCAGATACGCAGTATTTT.

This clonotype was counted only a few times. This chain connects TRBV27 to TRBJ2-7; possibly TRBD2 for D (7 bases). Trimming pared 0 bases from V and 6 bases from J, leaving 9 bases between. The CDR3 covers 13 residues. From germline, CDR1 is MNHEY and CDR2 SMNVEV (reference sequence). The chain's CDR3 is CASSLSGGREQYF. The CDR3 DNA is TGTGCCAGCAGTTTATCCGGGGGGCGCGAGCAGTACTTC.